This paragraph reports one TCR beta chain. This sample is part of a study of blood T cells in healthy people across ages. PBMCs were isolated at a quantity of at least 6 million per sample. Germline V gives CDR1 SNHLY, CDR2 FYNNEI. V lost 1 base and J lost 8, with 15 bases in between. The CDR3 length is 16 residues. PCR was performed a second time for about 7 to 11 cycles using a sample-barcoded 5' primer and a J-beta primer mix. Researchers report that a template-switch adaptor with 12 random nucleotides tagged each cDNA molecule. TCRdb independently ran MiXCR on the 5' RACE reads; one entry per CDR3 protein. The table has 800,000 to 900,000 distinct CDR3 sequences, around 62% seen once; the top ten hold 28%.

The chain combines TRBV2 with TRBJ2-6, with D possibly matching TRBD1 (6 bases). Material: blood. The sequence was obtained from a man aged 25 to 40 in good health. The CDR3 reads CASSEENLGQSNVLTF. The DNA for the CDR3 is TGTGCCAGCAGTGAAGAAAATTTAGGACAGTCCAACGTCCTGACTTTC.